Below, one T cell receptor (beta chain) is given with its context. Its target is unknown. This specimen belongs to a study of Ad26.COV2.S vaccination and SARS-CoV-2 variants. Regarding treatment: over 15 received Ad26.COV2.S at low or high dose, single or two shots; 5 received placebo; per-sample allocation not given. The investigators took samples on day 63 after the first vaccine or placebo injection. In the vaccine, an Ad26 vector expressed the SARS-CoV-2 spike of the Wuhan strain. Whole-study findings and limits: People given the vaccine had a wider spike-specific TCR breadth than placebo recipients did. Substantial breadth in spike-specific CD8+ and CD4+ T cell responses was reportedly seen after vaccination. Possible underestimation of total T cell responses by the TCR breadth and depth analyses was noted.

The ends were cut back, 0 bases at V and 7 bases at J, with 12 bases in the middle. CDR1 is MGHDK and CDR2 is SYGVNS in the germline V gene. The CDR3 has 14 residues. The protocol was immunoSEQ multiplex PCR, while the TCRdb copy is restricted to in-frame clones and leaves out a portion. The sample lists a few hundred thousand clones; 87% were seen once. Material: peripheral blood, obtained in a trial of Ad26.COV2.S vaccine versus placebo. The clonotype comes from a person aged 18-60 years who received the Ad26.COV2.S COVID-19 vaccine or a placebo. The chain uses TRBV25-1 and TRBJ1-1, with a tentative D call TRBD1 (6 bases). The CDR3 here is CASSEYGGQSEAFF. For the CDR3, the DNA is TGTGCCAGCAGTGAATACGGGGGGCAGAGTGAAGCTTTCTTT. Variable domain in full (rest from reference TRBV25-1 and TRBJ1-1): EADIYQTPRYLVIGTGKKITLECSQTMGHDKMYWYQQDPGMELHLIHYSYGVNSTEKGDLSSESTVSRIRTEHFPLTLESARPSHTSQYLCASSEYGGQSEAFFGQGTRLTVV.